A selection of T cell receptor beta chains follows, all from one sample in a study of shared clonotypes between healthy human individuals. The assay was immunoSEQ multiplex PCR, and TCRdb's table has in-frame clones only and misses some. The data show roughly 480,000 clones, around 80% seen once. The specimen sequenced was PBMCs. The receptor set was obtained from a woman in her thirties or forties in good health. Some clones in this sample may be carry-over from other donors' samples. The CDR3 runs from the conserved cysteine through the conserved F or W. The D gene is left open where the match is weak. Clone size, where shown, is once, few, many, or a class for clones that have expanded.

clone_size	j_call	d_call	v_call	cdr3_aa	cdr3_nt
NA	TRBJ1-1	NA	TRBV29-1	CSVEDLGATGNTEAFF	TGCAGCGTTGAAGATCTCGGGGCGACAGGGAACACTGAAGCTTTCTTT
NA	TRBJ2-1	NA	TRBV5-1	CASSLTGYNEQFF	TGCGCCAGCAGCTTGACAGGATACAATGAGCAGTTCTTC
NA	TRBJ2-4	TRBD2	TRBV5-1	CASSLYGTSGSGDIQYF	TGCGCCAGCAGCCTTTATGGGACTAGCGGGAGTGGTGACATTCAGTACTTC
NA	TRBJ1-1	NA	TRBV21-1	CASSKCEGTNTEAFF	TGTGCCAGCAGCAAATGCGAGGGTACGAACACTGAAGCTTTCTTT
NA	TRBJ2-7	NA	TRBV5-4	CASTPEGRSGEQYF	TGTGCCAGCACCCCGGAGGGGAGGAGTGGCGAGCAGTACTTC
NA	TRBJ2-3	TRBD2	TRBV28	CASSTIAGFTDTQYF	TGTGCCAGCAGTACCATAGCGGGGTTCACAGATACGCAGTATTTT
few	TRBJ2-7	NA	TRBV7-3	CASSLTYGSGVEQYF	TGTGCCAGCAGCTTAACGTACGGTAGCGGCGTCGAGCAGTACTTC
NA	TRBJ1-5	TRBD1	TRBV28	CASSSGTVNQPQHF	TGTGCCAGCAGTTCCGGGACAGTCAATCAGCCCCAGCATTTT
once	TRBJ2-1	NA	TRBV19	CASSIARGRVSSYNEQFF	TGTGCCAGTAGTATAGCCCGAGGGCGGGTTAGCTCCTACAATGAGCAGTTCTTC
NA	TRBJ1-1	NA	TRBV18	CASSPPGQSTEAFF	TGTGCCAGCTCACCACCAGGTCAATCCACTGAAGCTTTCTTT
NA	TRBJ2-2	TRBD1	TRBV28	CASSPSGQGGPGELFF	TGTGCCAGCAGCCCCTCGGGACAGGGTGGTCCCGGGGAGCTGTTTTTT
NA	TRBJ2-7	NA	TRBV7-3	CASRDSGTYEQYF	TGTGCCAGCAGGGACTCAGGAACCTACGAGCAGTACTTC
NA	TRBJ1-1	NA	TRBV18	CASSPNREVNTEAFF	TGTGCCAGCTCACCCAACAGAGAAGTGAACACTGAAGCTTTCTTT
NA	TRBJ2-7	NA	TRBV30	CAWHLAGISYEQYF	TGTGCCTGGCACCTGGCGGGGATCTCCTACGAGCAGTACTTC
NA	TRBJ2-1	NA	TRBV10-1	CASSGTGESSYNEQFF	TGCGCCAGCAGTGGGACGGGAGAGAGCTCCTACAATGAGCAGTTCTTC
NA	TRBJ2-7	NA	TRBV4-2	CASSRSHEQYF	TGTGCCAGCAGCCGGTCCCACGAGCAGTACTTC
NA	TRBJ2-1	NA	TRBV18	CASSFYGIFYNEQFF	TGTGCCAGCTCCTTCTACGGCATATTCTACAATGAGCAGTTCTTC
NA	TRBJ2-7	NA	TRBV5-1	CASGFDSSYEQYF	TGCGCCAGCGGGTTCGACTCCTCCTACGAGCAGTACTTC
NA	TRBJ2-4	NA	TRBV29-1	CSVEGAPGAFKNIQYF	TGCAGCGTTGAAGGAGCCCCAGGGGCGTTCAAAAACATTCAGTACTTC
NA	TRBJ1-1	NA	TRBV14	CASSQDPRNTEAFF	TGTGCCAGCAGCCAAGATCCGAGGAACACTGAAGCTTTCTTT
NA	TRBJ2-2	NA	TRBV5-1	CASSLSGPGELFF	TGCGCCAGCAGCTTGAGCGGGCCCGGGGAGCTGTTTTTT
NA	TRBJ2-7	NA	TRBV9	CASSVGSGFPYEQYF	TGTGCCAGCAGCGTAGGGTCCGGGTTCCCCTACGAGCAGTACTTC
NA	TRBJ2-7	NA	TRBV27	CASRTPGPPYEQYF	TGTGCCAGCAGAACTCCCGGGCCTCCCTACGAGCAGTACTTC
NA	TRBJ2-2	NA	TRBV7-3	CASSLAGRDSGGELFF	TGTGCCAGCAGCTTAGCGGGTAGAGATAGCGGCGGGGAGCTGTTTTTT
NA	TRBJ2-7	NA	TRBV5-4	CASSLVAGAYEQYF	TGTGCCAGCAGCTTGGTGGCAGGTGCCTACGAGCAGTACTTC
few	TRBJ1-5	NA	TRBV19	CASDAGAGNQPQHF	TGTGCCTCGGACGCGGGAGCGGGCAATCAGCCCCAGCATTTT
NA	TRBJ2-5	TRBD2	TRBV11-3	CASSTGLAGVQETQYF	TGTGCCAGCAGCACCGGACTAGCGGGAGTCCAAGAGACCCAGTACTTC
NA	TRBJ2-3	NA	TRBV18	CASSAEGTDTQYF	TGTGCCAGCTCAGCGGAAGGGACAGATACGCAGTATTTT
NA	TRBJ2-7	TRBD2	TRBV29-1	CSVTGTSGSYEQYF	TGCAGCGTCACCGGGACTAGCGGGAGCTACGAGCAGTACTTC
NA	TRBJ2-5	NA	TRBV5-1	CASSFSYQETQYF	TGCGCCAGCAGCTTCTCGTACCAAGAGACCCAGTACTTC
NA	TRBJ2-7	NA	TRBV10-3	CASSYSQGTYEQYF	TGTGCCAGCAGTTACTCGCAGGGGACTTACGAGCAGTACTTC
NA	TRBJ1-2	TRBD1	TRBV7-8	CASSHRDRGDYGYTF	TGTGCCAGCAGCCACCGGGACAGGGGGGACTATGGCTACACCTTC
NA	TRBJ2-7	TRBD1	TRBV4-1	CASSQESEGQFRYEQYF	TGCGCCAGCAGCCAAGAGAGTGAGGGACAGTTCCGCTACGAGCAGTACTTC
NA	TRBJ2-1	TRBD2	TRBV4-3	CASSRTSGINEQFF	TGCGCCAGCAGCCGTACTAGCGGGATTAATGAGCAGTTCTTC
NA	TRBJ2-2	NA	TRBV29-1	CSVGGGNTGELFF	TGCAGCGTTGGGGGCGGAAACACCGGGGAGCTGTTTTTT
NA	TRBJ2-5	NA	TRBV4-1	CASSPRSSGVGETQYF	TGCGCCAGCAGTCCAAGGAGCAGCGGAGTGGGGGAGACCCAGTACTTC
NA	TRBJ1-2	NA	TRBV10-2	CASSPQDSFYSYTF	TGCGCCAGCAGCCCCCAGGACAGTTTCTATAGCTACACCTTC
NA	TRBJ2-7	TRBD1	TRBV9	CASTPTGGPYEQYF	TGTGCCAGCACCCCGACAGGGGGCCCCTACGAGCAGTACTTC
NA	TRBJ2-7	TRBD2	TRBV18	CASSLGEGYEQYF	TGTGCCAGCTCGCTGGGGGAGGGCTACGAGCAGTACTTC
NA	TRBJ2-3	NA	TRBV6-6	CASSYQRGTDTQYF	TGTGCCAGCAGTTACCAACGGGGCACAGATACGCAGTATTTT
NA	TRBJ2-2	TRBD1	TRBV7-6	CASSLQGTGPQTGELFF	TGTGCCAGCAGCCTCCAAGGGACAGGTCCCCAGACCGGGGAGCTGTTTTTT
NA	TRBJ2-6	TRBD2	TRBV5-1	CASSFNVAGVAGANVLTF	TGCGCCAGCAGCTTCAACGTTGCGGGGGTGGCTGGGGCCAACGTCCTGACTTTC